This T cell receptor beta chain was identified in a study of OX40 agonist ivuxolimab in advanced cancers. Study-wide context: Treatment received earlier with anti-PD-1, anti-PD-L1 or anti-CTLA-4 agents was allowed, and approximately 44% had some.

Exclusion of a patient followed from autoimmune disease history or systemic immunosuppression. The timepoints at which blood was sampled were baseline, cycle 4 day 1, and cycle 7 day 1. Deletions cut 0 bases from V and 1 base from J, with 8 bases between. The CDR3 sequence is 15 residues long. Germline V CDR1 and CDR2: SGDLS, YYNGEE. Only in-frame clones appear in the TCRdb table, and some are missing; sequencing was by immunoSEQ multiplex PCR. The sample yields around 25,000 clones, approximately 80% seen once. This sequence was found in an adult with an advanced solid tumor such as melanoma, head and neck, liver or kidney cancer. The chain links TRBV9 to TRBJ2-1; D uncertain. This specimen consisted of CD4+ or CD8+ T cells sorted from blood, obtained in a trial of the OX40 agonist ivuxolimab. The DNA for the CDR3 is TGTGCCAGCAGCGTAGGCGGTGAATCCTACAATGAGCAGTTCTTC. Translating gives CASSVGGESYNEQFF.